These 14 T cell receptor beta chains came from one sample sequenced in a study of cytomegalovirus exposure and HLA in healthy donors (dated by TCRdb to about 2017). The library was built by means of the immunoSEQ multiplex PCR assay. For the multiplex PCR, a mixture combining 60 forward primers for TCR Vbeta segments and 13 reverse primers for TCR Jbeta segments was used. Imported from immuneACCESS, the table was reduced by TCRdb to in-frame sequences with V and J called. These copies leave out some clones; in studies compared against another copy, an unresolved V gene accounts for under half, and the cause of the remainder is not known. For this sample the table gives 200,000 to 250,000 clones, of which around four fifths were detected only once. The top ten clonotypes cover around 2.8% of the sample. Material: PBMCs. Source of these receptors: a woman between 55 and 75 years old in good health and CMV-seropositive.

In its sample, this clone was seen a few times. CDR3: CASSLGGSNTGELFF. In nucleotides, the CDR3 is TGTGCCAGCAGCTTAGGCGGCTCGAACACCGGGGAGCTGTTTTTT. V and J are TRBV7-9 and TRBJ2-2; D gene unclear. Germline values: CDR1 SEHNR, CDR2 FQNEAQ (reference sequence). V was clipped by 1 base and J by 0 bases, with 6 bases between them. The CDR3 sequence is 15 residues long.

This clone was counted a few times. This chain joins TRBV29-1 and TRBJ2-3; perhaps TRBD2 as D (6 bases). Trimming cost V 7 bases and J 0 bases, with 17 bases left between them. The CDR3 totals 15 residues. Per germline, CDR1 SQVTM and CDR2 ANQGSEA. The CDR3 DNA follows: TGCAGCGCCCCCGGAGGGGTGGGGAGCACAGATACGCAGTATTTT. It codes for CSAPGGVGSTDTQYF.

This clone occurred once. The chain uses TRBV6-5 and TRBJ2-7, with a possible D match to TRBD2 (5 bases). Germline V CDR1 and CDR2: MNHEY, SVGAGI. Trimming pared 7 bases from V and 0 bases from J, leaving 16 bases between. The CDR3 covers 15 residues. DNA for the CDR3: TGTGCCAGCACAAAAGGAACTAGTCGCTCCTACGAGCAGTACTTC. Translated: CASTKGTSRSYEQYF.

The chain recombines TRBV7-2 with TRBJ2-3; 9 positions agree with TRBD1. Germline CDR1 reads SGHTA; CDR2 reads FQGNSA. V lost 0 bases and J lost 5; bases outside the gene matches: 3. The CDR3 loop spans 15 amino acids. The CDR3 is CASSLAPDRGDTQYF. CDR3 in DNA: TGTGCCAGCAGCTTAGCCCCGGACAGGGGAGATACGCAGTATTTT.

The CDR3 reads CASSKTRQDRPNEQFF. The CDR3 DNA reads as TGTGCCAGCAGCAAAACCCGTCAAGACAGGCCTAATGAGCAGTTCTTC. The V call is TRBV21-1, the J call TRBJ2-1; TRBD1 is the table's D call, not checked against the DNA. TRBV21-1 is given as a pseudogene. The CDR3 covers 16 residues.

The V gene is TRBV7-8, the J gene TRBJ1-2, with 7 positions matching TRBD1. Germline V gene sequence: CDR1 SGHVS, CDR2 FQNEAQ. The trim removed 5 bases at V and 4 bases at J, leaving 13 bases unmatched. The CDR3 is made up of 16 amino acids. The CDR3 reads CASSPQRVGGRYGYTF. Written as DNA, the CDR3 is TGTGCCAGCAGCCCCCAAAGGGTAGGGGGCCGCTATGGCTACACCTTC.

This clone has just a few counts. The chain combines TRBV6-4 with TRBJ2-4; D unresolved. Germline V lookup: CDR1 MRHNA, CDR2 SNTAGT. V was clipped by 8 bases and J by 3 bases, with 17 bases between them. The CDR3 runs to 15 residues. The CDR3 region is CASRPGPVDKNIQYF. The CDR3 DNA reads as TGTGCCAGCCGCCCGGGTCCCGTGGACAAAAACATTCAGTACTTC.

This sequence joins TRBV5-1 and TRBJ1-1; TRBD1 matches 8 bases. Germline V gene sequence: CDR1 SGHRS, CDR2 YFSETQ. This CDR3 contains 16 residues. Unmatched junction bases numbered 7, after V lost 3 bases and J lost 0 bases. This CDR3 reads CASSSRPDRVNTEAFF. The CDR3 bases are TGCGCCAGCAGCTCGAGACCGGACAGGGTGAACACTGAAGCTTTCTTT.

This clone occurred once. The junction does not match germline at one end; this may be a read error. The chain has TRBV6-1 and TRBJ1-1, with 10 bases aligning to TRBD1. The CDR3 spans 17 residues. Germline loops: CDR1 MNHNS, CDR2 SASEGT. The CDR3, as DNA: TGTGCCAGCAGGGAAGGACCGGGACAGGGGATCAAAGCTGAAGCTTTCTTT. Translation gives CASREGPGQGIKAEAFF.

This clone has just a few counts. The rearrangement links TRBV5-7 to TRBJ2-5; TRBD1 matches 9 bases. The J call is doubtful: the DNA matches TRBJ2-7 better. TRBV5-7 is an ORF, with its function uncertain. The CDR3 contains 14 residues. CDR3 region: CASSFGTGSYEQYF. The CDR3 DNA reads TGTGCCAGCAGCTTCGGGACAGGGAGCTACGAGCAGTACTTC.

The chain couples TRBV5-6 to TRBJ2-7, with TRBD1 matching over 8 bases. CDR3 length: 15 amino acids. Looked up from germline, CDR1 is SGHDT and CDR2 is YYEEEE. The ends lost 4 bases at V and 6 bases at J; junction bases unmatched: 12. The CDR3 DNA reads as TGTGCCAGCAGCCCCGGTCCAGGGGGCTTCACCGAGCAGTACTTC. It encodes CASSPGPGGFTEQYF. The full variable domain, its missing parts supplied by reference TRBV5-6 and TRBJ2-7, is DAGVTQSPTHLIKTRGQQVTLRCSPKSGHDTVSWYQQALGQGPQFIFQYYEEEERQRGNFPDRFSGHQFPNYSSELNVNALLLGDSALYLCASSPGPGGFTEQYFGPGTRLTVT.

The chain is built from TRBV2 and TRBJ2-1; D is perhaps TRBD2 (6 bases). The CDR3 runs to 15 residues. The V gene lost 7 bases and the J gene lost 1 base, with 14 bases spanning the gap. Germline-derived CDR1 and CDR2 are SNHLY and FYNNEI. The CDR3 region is CASNQLAGSYNEQFF. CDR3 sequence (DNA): TGTGCCAGCAATCAATTGGCGGGGTCCTACAATGAGCAGTTCTTC.

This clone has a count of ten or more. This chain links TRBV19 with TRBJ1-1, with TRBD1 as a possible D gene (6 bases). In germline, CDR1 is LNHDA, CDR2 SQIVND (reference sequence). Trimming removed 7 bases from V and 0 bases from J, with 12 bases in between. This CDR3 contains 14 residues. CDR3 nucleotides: TGTGCCAGTACCGAAGGGGGATTGAACACTGAAGCTTTCTTT. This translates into CASTEGGLNTEAFF.

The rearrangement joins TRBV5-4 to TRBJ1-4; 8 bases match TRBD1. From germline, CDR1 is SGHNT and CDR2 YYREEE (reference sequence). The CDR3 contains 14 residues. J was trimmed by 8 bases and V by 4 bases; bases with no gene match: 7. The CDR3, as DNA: TGTGCCAGCAGCGCCGGACAGGGCCGGGAAAAACTGTTTTTT. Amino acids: CASSAGQGREKLFF.